This entry is about one T cell receptor (beta chain). TCRdb re-called the RT-PCR reads through MiXCR, storing one row per CDR3 protein. The sample shows 550,000 to 750,000 distinct CDR3 sequences, 12% to 15% of them seen only once. Sequencing was performed on memory CD4+ T cells from blood. The sequence came from a female donor in good health, serving as a healthy control.

The CDR3 protein is CASSYLGTGDKGDEQYF. The CDR3 DNA reads as TGTGCCAGCAGTTACCTCGGGACAGGGGACAAGGGGGACGAGCAGTACTTC. V usage is TRBV6-6 and J usage is TRBJ2-7, with 10 positions matching TRBD1. This CDR3 is built from 17 residues. Trimming took 2 bases from V and 5 from J; bases not matched to a gene: 12. Germline loops: CDR1 MNHNY, CDR2 SVGAGI (reference sequence).